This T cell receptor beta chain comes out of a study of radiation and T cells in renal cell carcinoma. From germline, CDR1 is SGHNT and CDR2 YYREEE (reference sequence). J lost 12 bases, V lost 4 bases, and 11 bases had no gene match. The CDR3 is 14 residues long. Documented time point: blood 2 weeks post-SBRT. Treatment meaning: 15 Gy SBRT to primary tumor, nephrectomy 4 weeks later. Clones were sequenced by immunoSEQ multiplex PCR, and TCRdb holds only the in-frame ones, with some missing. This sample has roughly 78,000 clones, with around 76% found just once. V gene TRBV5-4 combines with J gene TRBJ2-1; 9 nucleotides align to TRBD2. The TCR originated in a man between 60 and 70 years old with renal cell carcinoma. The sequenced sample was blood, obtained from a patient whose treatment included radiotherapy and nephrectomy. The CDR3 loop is CASSPERREGLQFF. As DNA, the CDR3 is TGTGCCAGCAGCCCGGAACGGCGGGAGGGCCTGCAGTTCTTC. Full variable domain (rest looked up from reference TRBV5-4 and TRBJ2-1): ETGVTQSPTHLIKTRGQQVTLRCSSQSGHNTVSWYQQALGQGPQFIFQYYREEENGRGNFPPRFSGLQFPNYSSELNVNALELDDSALYLCASSPERREGLQFFGPGTRLTVL.